The rows below give T cell receptor beta chains drawn from one sample of a study of T cell responses to AZD1222 COVID-19 vaccine. The method was immunoSEQ multiplex PCR; TCRdb's version includes in-frame clones alone and lacks a portion of them. The sample lists 250,000 to 300,000 clones, about 94% occurring once. The sequencing used peripheral blood, collected 28 days after the second AZD1222 dose. Receptors were obtained from an adult who received the AZD1222 COVID-19 vaccine. The CDR3 runs from the conserved cysteine through the conserved F or W. Fields, in order: clone size, V gene, CDR3 protein. Part of the rows lack a size; the others show once, few, many or a class for expanded clones.

NA | TRBV28 | CASSTGGGHYGYTF
once | TRBV6-5 | CASSLGGNTEAFF
NA | TRBV2 | CASSEARQGHHEQYF
NA | TRBV5-4 | CASSPRDLNEQFF
NA | TRBV7-8 | CASSIMGDTQYF
NA | TRBV11-2 | CASSLEGGPTSPLHF
NA | TRBV19 | CASSISNQGIGSPLHF
NA | TRBV24-1 | CATSDLPGELFF
NA | TRBV5-1 | CASSQQGLVTYEQYF
NA | TRBV18 | CASSVGPSNYGYTF
few | TRBV20-1 | CSARDGTEAFF
NA | TRBV7-6 | CASSTRTNNEQFF
NA | TRBV12-3/TRBV12-4 | CASSPGQYEQYF
NA | TRBV6-5 | CASSLAGGNTEAFF
NA | TRBV7-6 | CASSSRLAGVGTDTQYF
few | TRBV5-8 | CASSPPGTTVRLYTEAFF
NA | TRBV2 | CASSDYGGNTIYF
NA | TRBV7-6 | CASSLPGRRTNEKLFF
NA | TRBV2 | CASSAHRGGNYEQYF
few | TRBV19 | CASSRETDTQYF
NA | TRBV5-1 | CASSVGSFSSAEQYF
NA | TRBV4-1 | CASSQGSQETQYF
NA | TRBV27 | CASSWGQGAEQFF